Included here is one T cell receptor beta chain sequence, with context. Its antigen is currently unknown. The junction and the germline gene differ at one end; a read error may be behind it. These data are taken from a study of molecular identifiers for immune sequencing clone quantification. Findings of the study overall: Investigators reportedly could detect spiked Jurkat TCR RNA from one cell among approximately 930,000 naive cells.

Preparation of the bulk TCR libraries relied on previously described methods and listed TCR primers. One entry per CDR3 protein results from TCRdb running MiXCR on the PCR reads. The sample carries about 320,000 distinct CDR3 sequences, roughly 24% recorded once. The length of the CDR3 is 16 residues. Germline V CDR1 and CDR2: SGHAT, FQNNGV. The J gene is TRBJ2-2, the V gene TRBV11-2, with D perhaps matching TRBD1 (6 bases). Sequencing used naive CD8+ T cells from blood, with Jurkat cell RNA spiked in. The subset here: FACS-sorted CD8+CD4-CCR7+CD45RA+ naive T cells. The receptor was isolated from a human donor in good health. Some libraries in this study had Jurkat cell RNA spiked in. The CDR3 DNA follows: TGTGCCAGCAGCTTAACCCCTCCAGGGGTCACCGGGGAGCTATTTTTT. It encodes CASSLTPPGVTGELFF.